These 9 T cell receptor beta chains came from one sample sequenced in a study of human T cells and chemical hapten exposure (dated by TCRdb to the early 2020s). Read against the paper, the sample's time point label means: patch test 3, about 24 weeks after DPC sensitization. The treatment or condition label, as the study defines it: therapeutic diphenylcyclopropenone sensitization with weekly scalp DPC. Library prep was done by RACE. The run used a NextSeq 500. The public reads were reanalyzed by TCRdb: fastp trimming at Q25, MiXCR alignment, in-frame beta chains only. Duplicate CDR3 protein sequences are folded into a single record with the most common DNA and genes. Present in this sample are tens of thousands of distinct CDR3 sequences, around 10% of which were seen just once. The ten largest clones represent roughly 1.3% of the sample. The input for sequencing was whole blood, taken in connection with sensitization to the hapten diphenylcyclopropenone (DPC). Every receptor here comes from a woman in her forties or fifties with alopecia areata. Some clones in this sample may be carry-over from other donors' samples.

This clonotype was seen many times. This chain links TRBV7-8 with TRBJ2-5; no clear D gene. The length of the CDR3 is 16 residues. Germline CDR1 and CDR2: SGHVS and FQNEAQ. V was cut by 5 bases and J by 5 bases, with 21 bases left in between. The CDR3 here is CASSPRAQDLWETQYF. In DNA form, the CDR3 reads TGTGCCAGCAGCCCAAGGGCGCAGGACCTCTGGGAGACCCAGTACTTC.

This sequence joins TRBV2 and TRBJ2-4, with D possibly being TRBD1 or TRBD2 (5 bases each). The germline V gene has CDR1 SNHLY and CDR2 FYNNEI. V lost 8 bases and J lost 2, with 10 bases in between. The CDR3 spans 13 residues. CDR3 region: CASEGWTKNIQYF. Here the CDR3 DNA reads TGTGCCAGCGAGGGGTGGACCAAAAACATTCAGTACTTC.

This clonotype was detected only a few times. V and J are TRBV18 and TRBJ2-5; D gene uncertain. This CDR3 region has 11 residues. Trimming pared 6 bases from V and 7 bases from J, leaving 9 bases between. Germline CDR1 KGHSH, CDR2 LQKENI. This CDR3 is CASSQTGTQYF. The CDR3, as DNA: TGTGCCAGCTCCCAAACCGGGACCCAGTACTTC.

The table lists this clonotype with many counts. The chain links TRBV7-9 to TRBJ1-2; the D gene is possibly TRBD1 (6 bases). CDR3 length: 14 residues. Trimming left V 1 base short and J 6 bases short, with 12 bases between. CDR1 is SEHNR and CDR2 is FQNEAQ in the germline V gene (reference sequence). CDR3 loop: CASSLGWTADGYTF. As DNA, the CDR3 is TGTGCCAGCAGCTTAGGTTGGACAGCCGATGGCTACACCTTC. The variable domain in full, with the rest retrieved from reference TRBV7-9 and TRBJ1-2, is DTGVSQNPRHKITKRGQNVTFRCDPISEHNRLYWYRQTLGQGPEFLTYFQNEAQLEKSRLLSDRFSAERPKGSFSTLEIQRTEQGDSAMYLCASSLGWTADGYTFGSGTRLTVV.

This clonotype has only a few counts. The chain has TRBV20-1 and TRBJ2-1; D gene unclear. V was shortened by 1 base and J by 6 bases, with 7 bases between the two germline ends. Germline CDR1 is DFQATT and CDR2 is SNEGSKA (reference sequence). CDR3 length: 12 amino acids. The CDR3: CSARGPPNEQFF. The CDR3 coding sequence is TGCAGTGCTAGAGGGCCCCCCAATGAGCAGTTCTTC.

The J gene is TRBJ2-1, the V gene TRBV12-3 or TRBV12-4, with D possibly TRBD1 on 6 matching bases. The CDR3 spans 15 residues. The V and J ends lost 10 bases and 0 bases respectively, with 16 bases between them. CDR3 nucleotide sequence: TGTGCCACCGCGACCCTCAGGGGCTCCTACAATGAGCAGTTCTTC. This sequence encodes CATATLRGSYNEQFF.

This clonotype was seen repeatedly, ten times or more. The chain links TRBV28 to TRBJ1-1, with D uncertain. Germline loops: CDR1 MDHEN, CDR2 SYDVKM. The CDR3 runs to 14 residues. Trimming took off 3 bases at V and 1 base at J, with 9 bases between the two ends. CDR3 nucleotides: TGTGCCAGCAGTTTCACAGAAACGAACACTGAAGCTTTCTTT. This gives the protein CASSFTETNTEAFF.

This clonotype appeared a few times. The chain is built from TRBV29-1 and TRBJ2-6, with TRBD1 identical over 8 bases. The V and J ends lost 4 bases and 0 bases, in that order; junction bases with no gene match: 5. CDR1 is SQVTM and CDR2 is ANQGSEA in the germline V gene. This CDR3 has 16 residues. The CDR3 bases are TGCAGCGTTGCGGGACAGGATTACTCTGGGGCCAACGTCCTGACTTTC. This translates into CSVAGQDYSGANVLTF.

The chain uses TRBV4-1 and TRBJ2-3; D remains unclear. The CDR3 is made up of 14 amino acids. Germline V lookup: CDR1 MGHRA, CDR2 YSYEKL. Trimming left V 0 bases short and J 0 bases short, with 4 bases between. The CDR3 nucleotides are TGCGCCAGCAGCCAAGAGGGCAGCACAGATACGCAGTATTTT. This sequence encodes CASSQEGSTDTQYF.